The clone carrying this TCR beta chain was detected only a few times. What it recognizes is unknown. A read error may produce the germline difference seen at one junction end. The germline V gene encodes CDR1 SGHAT and CDR2 FQNNGV. The CDR3 consists of 14 residues. This record comes from a study of blood T cells in healthy people across ages. A second PCR, run for about 6 to 12 cycles, used a sample-barcoded 5' primer plus a J-beta primer mix. Using its own MiXCR run on the 5' RACE reads, TCRdb lists one record per CDR3 protein. In the table there are about 780,000 distinct CDR3 sequences, about 26% of which are singletons. Notes on the study in general: Expanded clonotype shifts may have been confounded, as the donors had an unknown CMV status.

The same data also contributed to another study, on T cells of mothers and their children.

This sequence originates from a boy under 18 in good health. The chain has TRBV11-2 and TRBJ2-3; D remains unclear. The sequencing input was blood. CDR3 sequence: CASSLRQPADTRYF. DNA of the CDR3: TGTGCCAGCAGCTTAAGGCAGCCCGCAGATACGCGGTATTTT.